This T cell receptor (beta chain) derives from a study of blood T cell repertoires in COVID-19. Germline V gene sequence: CDR1 MNHEY, CDR2 SVGAGI. Trimming cost V 6 bases and J 0 bases, with 12 bases left between them. This CDR3 is 15 amino acids long. Sequencing was performed with immunoSEQ multiplex PCR; in TCRdb, only in-frame clones are kept and a portion is missing. The sample comprises around 300,000 clones, approximately 90% of which are singletons, and 6.5% to 8% rests with the top ten. A Seattle source enrolled patients during active infection and followed them longitudinally. V is TRBV6-5 and J is TRBJ1-5, with D maybe TRBD1 (5 bases). The clonotype was recovered from a woman in her twenties or thirties with COVID-19, enrolled during active disease. Sequences were obtained from peripheral blood. The CDR3: CASSRDSSSNQPQHF. The CDR3 region has the DNA TGTGCCAGCAGCCGGGACTCCAGTAGCAATCAGCCCCAGCATTTT.